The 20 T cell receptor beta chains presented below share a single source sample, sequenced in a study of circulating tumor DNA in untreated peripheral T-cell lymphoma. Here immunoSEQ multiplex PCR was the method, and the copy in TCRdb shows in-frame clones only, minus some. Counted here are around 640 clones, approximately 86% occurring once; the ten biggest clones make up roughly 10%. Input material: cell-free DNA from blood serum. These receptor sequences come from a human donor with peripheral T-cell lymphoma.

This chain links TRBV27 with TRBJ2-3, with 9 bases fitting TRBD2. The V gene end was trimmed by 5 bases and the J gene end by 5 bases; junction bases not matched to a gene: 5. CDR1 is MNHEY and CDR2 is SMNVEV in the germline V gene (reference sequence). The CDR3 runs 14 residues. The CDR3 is CASSPLAGKDTQYF. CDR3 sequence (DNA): TGTGCCAGCAGTCCCCTAGCGGGGAAAGATACGCAGTATTTT.

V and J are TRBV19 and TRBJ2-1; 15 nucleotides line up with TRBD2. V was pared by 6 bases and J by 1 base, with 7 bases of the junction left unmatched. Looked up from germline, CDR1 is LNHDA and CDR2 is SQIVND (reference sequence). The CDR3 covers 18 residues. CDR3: CASRPGLAGGSSYNEQFF. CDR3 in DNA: TGTGCCAGTAGGCCGGGACTAGCGGGAGGTTCGTCCTACAATGAGCAGTTCTTC.

The CDR3 protein is CASSIFRGSGNTIYF. CDR3 nucleotides: TGTGCCAGTAGTATTTTTAGGGGTTCTGGAAACACCATATATTTT. The chain carries TRBV19 and TRBJ1-3, with D perhaps matching TRBD1 (5 bases). Germline V CDR1 and CDR2: LNHDA, SQIVND (reference sequence). V lost 3 bases, J lost 1 base, and 10 bases lay in between. This CDR3 region has 15 residues.

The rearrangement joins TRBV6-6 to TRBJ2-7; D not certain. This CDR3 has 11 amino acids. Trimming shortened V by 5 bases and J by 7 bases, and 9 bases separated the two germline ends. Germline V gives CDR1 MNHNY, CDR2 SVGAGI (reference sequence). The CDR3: CASSTLTEQYF. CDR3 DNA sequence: TGTGCCAGCAGTACCCTGACGGAGCAGTACTTC.

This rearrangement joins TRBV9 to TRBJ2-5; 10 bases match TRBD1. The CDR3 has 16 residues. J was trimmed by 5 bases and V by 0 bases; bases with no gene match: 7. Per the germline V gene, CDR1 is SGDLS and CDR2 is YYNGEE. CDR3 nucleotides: TGTGCCAGCAGCGTAGAAGTGACAGGGGGCGGGGAGACCCAGTACTTC. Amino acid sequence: CASSVEVTGGGETQYF.

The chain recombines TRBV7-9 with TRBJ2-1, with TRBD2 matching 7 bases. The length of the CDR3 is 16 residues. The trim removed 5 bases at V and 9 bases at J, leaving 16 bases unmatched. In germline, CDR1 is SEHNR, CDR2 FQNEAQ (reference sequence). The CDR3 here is CASSPHAGAFVSEQFF. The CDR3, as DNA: TGTGCCAGCAGCCCCCATGCGGGAGCCTTTGTTAGTGAGCAGTTCTTC.

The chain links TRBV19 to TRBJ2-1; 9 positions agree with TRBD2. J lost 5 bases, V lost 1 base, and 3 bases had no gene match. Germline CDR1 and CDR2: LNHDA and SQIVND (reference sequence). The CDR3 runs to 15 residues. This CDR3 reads CASSIGLAGNNEQFF. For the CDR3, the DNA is TGTGCCAGTAGTATAGGTCTAGCGGGGAACAATGAGCAGTTCTTC.

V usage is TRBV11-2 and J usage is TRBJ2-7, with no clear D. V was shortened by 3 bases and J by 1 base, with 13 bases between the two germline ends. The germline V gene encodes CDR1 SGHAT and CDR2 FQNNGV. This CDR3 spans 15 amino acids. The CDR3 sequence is CASSLRVVRSYEQYF. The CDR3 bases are TGTGCCAGCAGCTTGCGCGTTGTTCGTTCCTACGAGCAGTACTTC.

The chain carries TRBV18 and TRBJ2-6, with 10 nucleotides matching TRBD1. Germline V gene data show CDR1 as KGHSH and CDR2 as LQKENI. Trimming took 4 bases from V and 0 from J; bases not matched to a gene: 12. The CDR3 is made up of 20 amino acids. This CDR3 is CASSLNPGTGDFSGANVLTF. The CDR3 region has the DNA TGTGCCAGCTCACTCAACCCCGGGACAGGGGACTTCTCTGGGGCCAACGTCCTGACTTTC.

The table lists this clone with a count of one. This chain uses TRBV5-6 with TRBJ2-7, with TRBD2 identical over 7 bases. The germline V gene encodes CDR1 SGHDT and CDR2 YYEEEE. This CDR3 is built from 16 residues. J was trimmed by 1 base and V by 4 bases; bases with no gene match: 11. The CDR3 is CASSPSGTLPSYEQYF. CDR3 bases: TGTGCCAGCAGCCCCAGCGGGACGCTCCCTTCCTACGAGCAGTACTTC.

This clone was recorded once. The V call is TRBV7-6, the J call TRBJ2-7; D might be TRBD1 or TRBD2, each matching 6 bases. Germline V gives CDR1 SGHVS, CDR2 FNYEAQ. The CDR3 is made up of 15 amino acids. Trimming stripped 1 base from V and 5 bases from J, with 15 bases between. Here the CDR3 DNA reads TGTGCCAGCAGCTTAGGATCTCGGGGGCAGGACGAGCAGTACTTC. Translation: CASSLGSRGQDEQYF.

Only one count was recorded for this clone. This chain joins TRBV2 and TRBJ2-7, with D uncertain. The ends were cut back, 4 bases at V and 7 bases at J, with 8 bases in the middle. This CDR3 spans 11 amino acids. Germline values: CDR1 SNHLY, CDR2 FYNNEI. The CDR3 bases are TGTGCCAGCAGTGGGTCAGTTGAGCAGTACTTC. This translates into CASSGSVEQYF.

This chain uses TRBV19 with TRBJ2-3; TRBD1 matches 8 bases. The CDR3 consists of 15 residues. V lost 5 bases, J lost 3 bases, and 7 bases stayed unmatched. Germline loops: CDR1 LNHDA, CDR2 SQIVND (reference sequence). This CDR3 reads CASSQDRVNTDTQYF. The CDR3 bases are TGTGCCAGTAGTCAGGACAGGGTTAATACAGATACGCAGTATTTT.

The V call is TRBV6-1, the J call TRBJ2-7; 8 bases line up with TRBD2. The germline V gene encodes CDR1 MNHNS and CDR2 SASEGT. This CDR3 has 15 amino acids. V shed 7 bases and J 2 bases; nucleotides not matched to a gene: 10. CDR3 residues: CASIEWLAGPYEQYF. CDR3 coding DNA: TGTGCCAGCATCGAATGGCTAGCGGGCCCCTACGAGCAGTACTTC.

CDR3 residues: CASSLNQQAGGSTDTQYF. Written as DNA, the CDR3 is TGTGCCAGCAGCCTAAACCAGCAAGCGGGGGGCAGCACAGATACGCAGTATTTT. The J gene is TRBJ2-3, the V gene TRBV7-6; 9 bases agree with TRBD2. CDR1 is SGHVS, CDR2 FNYEAQ, per germline. CDR3 length: 18 residues. V was clipped by 5 bases and J by 0 bases; unmatched bases: 12.

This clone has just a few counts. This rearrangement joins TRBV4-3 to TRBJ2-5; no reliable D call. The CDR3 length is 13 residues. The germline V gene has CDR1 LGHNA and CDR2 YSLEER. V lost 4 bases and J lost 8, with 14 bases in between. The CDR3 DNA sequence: TGCGCCAGCAGCCGGAACAGTAGAGAAACCCAGTACTTC. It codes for CASSRNSRETQYF.

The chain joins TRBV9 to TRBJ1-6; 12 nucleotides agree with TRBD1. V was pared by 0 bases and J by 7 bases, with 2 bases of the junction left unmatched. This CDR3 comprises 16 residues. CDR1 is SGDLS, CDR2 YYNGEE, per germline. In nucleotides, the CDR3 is TGTGCCAGCAGCGTAGAAGGGACAGGGGGCAATTCACCCCTCCACTTT. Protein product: CASSVEGTGGNSPLHF.

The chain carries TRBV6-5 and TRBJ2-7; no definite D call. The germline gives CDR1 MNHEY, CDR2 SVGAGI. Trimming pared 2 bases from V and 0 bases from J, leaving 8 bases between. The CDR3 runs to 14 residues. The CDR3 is CASSYASVSYEQYF. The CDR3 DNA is TGTGCCAGCAGTTACGCCAGTGTCTCCTACGAGCAGTACTTC.

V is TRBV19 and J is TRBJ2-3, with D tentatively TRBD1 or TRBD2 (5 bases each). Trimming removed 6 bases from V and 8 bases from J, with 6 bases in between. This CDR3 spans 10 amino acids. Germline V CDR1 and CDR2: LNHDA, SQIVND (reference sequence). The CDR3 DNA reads TGTGCCAGTAGGGGGACTACGCAGTATTTT. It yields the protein CASRGTTQYF.

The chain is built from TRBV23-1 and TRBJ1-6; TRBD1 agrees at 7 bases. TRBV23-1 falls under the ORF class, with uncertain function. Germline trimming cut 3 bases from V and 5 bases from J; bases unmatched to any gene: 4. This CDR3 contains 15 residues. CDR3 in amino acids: CASSQYTGDNSPLHF. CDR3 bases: TGCGCCAGCAGTCAGTATACAGGGGATAATTCACCCCTCCACTTT.